The source of this T cell receptor (beta chain) is a study of cytomegalovirus exposure and HLA in healthy donors. Findings and limits, study-wide: Cytomegalovirus association was assigned to under 200 TCR beta chains. Diagnosis of cytomegalovirus status made by the classifier reportedly showed high specificity and sensitivity.

On this clone itself: Its antigen remains unknown.

Only in-frame clones appear in the TCRdb table, and some are missing; sequencing was by immunoSEQ multiplex PCR. The sample records about 130,000 clones, around 94% being singletons. This CDR3 contains 14 residues. V shed 5 bases and J 6 bases; nucleotides not matched to a gene: 7. Germline lookup yields CDR1 MNHEY and CDR2 SVGAGI. The sequenced material came from PBMCs. This rearrangement joins TRBV6-5 to TRBJ2-1; 7 positions agree with TRBD2. This TCR came from a young woman in good health and CMV-seronegative. The CDR3 region is CASSTALARNEQFF. CDR3 sequence (DNA): TGTGCCAGCAGTACGGCACTAGCGCGCAATGAGCAGTTCTTC.